This T cell receptor (beta chain) was obtained from a study of blood T cell repertoires in COVID-19. The CDR3 has 14 amino acids. CDR1 is MDHEN and CDR2 is SYDVKM in the germline V gene. The V end lost 4 bases, the J end lost 2 bases, and 11 bases lay between the germline ends. In its sample, this clone was seen once. Profiling relied on immunoSEQ multiplex PCR, and the TCRdb table lists in-frame clones only, not all of them. In the table there are 200,000 to 300,000 clones, about 79% of which are singletons. Sequencing used peripheral blood. This clonotype was obtained from a man older than 75 with acute or convalescent COVID-19. V and J are TRBV28 and TRBJ1-2, with unresolved D. Here the CDR3 reads CASSSPVPNYGYTF. The CDR3 region has the DNA TGTGCCAGCAGTTCCCCCGTTCCCAACTATGGCTACACCTTC.